These 19 T cell receptor beta chains were all obtained from the same sample, sequenced in a study of blood T cell repertoires in COVID-19. TCRdb's copy holds only in-frame clones and misses some; the assay was immunoSEQ multiplex PCR. The table includes about 140,000 clones, under 90% detected once. Sequencing input: PBMCs or T cells enriched from blood (not recorded which). All receptors come from a young woman who had been exposed to COVID-19.

This clone was observed at least ten times. The rearrangement links TRBV6-5 to TRBJ1-1, with D tentatively TRBD1 (6 bases). The germline CDR1 and CDR2 sequences are MNHEY and SVGAGI. The CDR3 extends over 13 amino acids. The germline V and J ends were trimmed by 6 bases and 6 bases, with 14 bases remaining between them. CDR3 protein: CASSKQGSPEAFF. CDR3 in DNA: TGTGCCAGCAGCAAACAGGGTAGCCCTGAAGCTTTCTTT.

The CDR3 DNA reads TGTGCCAGCAGCTTATTTCTCGATGAGCAGTTCTTC. Translation gives CASSLFLDEQFF. V usage is TRBV7-2 and J usage is TRBJ2-1; unclear D gene. From germline, CDR1 is SGHTA and CDR2 FQGNSA. The V end lost 2 bases, the J end lost 8 bases, and 7 bases lay between the germline ends. This CDR3 is 12 amino acids long.

This chain connects TRBV6-1 to TRBJ2-7; a possible D gene is TRBD2 (6 bases). In germline, CDR1 is MNHNS, CDR2 SASEGT. The CDR3 extends over 16 amino acids. V lost 0 bases and J 7 bases, leaving 19 bases between the germline ends. The CDR3 DNA reads as TGTGCCAGCAGTGAAGCGTTGACCCGAAGTGGGAGGGAGCAGTACTTC. It specifies CASSEALTRSGREQYF.

This chain links TRBV20-1 with TRBJ2-3; D perhaps matches TRBD2 (5 bases). V dropped 6 bases and J dropped 4 bases, with 8 bases sitting between them. Germline V lookup: CDR1 DFQATT, CDR2 SNEGSKA (reference sequence). The CDR3 has 11 residues. The CDR3 DNA is TGCAGTGCAAGGACTGCAGATACGCAGTATTTT. The encoded protein is CSARTADTQYF.

In this sample, this clone turned up a few times. The rearrangement joins TRBV4-3 to TRBJ1-1; weak D call: TRBD1 (5 bases). The germline gives CDR1 LGHNA, CDR2 YSLEER. The V end was cut by 0 bases, the J end by 7 bases, with 15 bases between. This CDR3 spans 15 amino acids. CDR3 sequence: CASSQDLPGRDEAFF. The CDR3 bases are TGCGCCAGCAGCCAAGATTTACCAGGGCGGGATGAAGCTTTCTTT.

The V gene is TRBV19, the J gene TRBJ1-2; possibly TRBD1 for D (6 bases). V was cut by 1 base and J by 4 bases, with 10 bases left in between. CDR3 length: 14 residues. The germline V gene has CDR1 LNHDA and CDR2 SQIVND (reference sequence). The CDR3 nucleotides are TGTGCCAGTAGTATAGCCGGGACAACCTATGGCTACACCTTC. Translating it yields CASSIAGTTYGYTF. Full variable domain (remainder filled in from reference TRBV19 and TRBJ1-2): DGGITQSPKYLFRKEGQNVTLSCEQNLNHDAMYWYRQDPGQGLRLIYYSQIVNDFQKGDIAEGYSVSREKKESFPLTVTSAQKNPTAFYLCASSIAGTTYGYTFGSGTRLTVV.

This clone was observed a single time. The chain has TRBV6-5 and TRBJ1-5; weak D call: TRBD1 (6 bases). Looked up from germline, CDR1 is MNHEY and CDR2 is SVGAGI. The length of the CDR3 is 13 residues. Trimming took 5 bases from V and 6 from J, leaving 11 bases between them. The DNA of the CDR3 is TGTGCCAGCAGTCCAGGGGCAGGTCAGCCCCAGCATTTT. This gives the protein CASSPGAGQPQHF.

This sequence joins TRBV6-1 and TRBJ2-1; 11 bases fit TRBD2. Germline V gene lookup returns CDR1 MNHNS and CDR2 SASEGT. With V trimmed by 1 base and J by 4 bases, 6 bases remained unmatched. The CDR3 loop spans 17 amino acids. This chain's CDR3 is CASSEVVAGGLYNEQFF. In nucleotides, the CDR3 is TGTGCCAGCAGTGAAGTAGTAGCGGGAGGGCTATACAATGAGCAGTTCTTC.

The chain couples TRBV9 to TRBJ2-7, with D possibly TRBD2 on 6 matching bases. CDR3 length equals 15 residues. V lost 4 bases and J lost 1, with 15 bases in between. In germline, CDR1 is SGDLS, CDR2 YYNGEE. CDR3 in DNA: TGTGCCAGCAGCCCTGGACTAATACCATCCTACGAGCAGTACTTC. Its translation is CASSPGLIPSYEQYF.

The rearrangement links TRBV10-1 to TRBJ2-7; tentative D call: TRBD1 (6 bases). The germline V gene encodes CDR1 WNHNN and CDR2 SYGVQD (reference sequence). CDR3 length: 11 amino acids. CDR3 sequence (DNA): TGCGCTAAGGACAGACCCTACGAGCAGTACTTC. This encodes CAKDRPYEQYF.

DNA of the CDR3: TGCGCCAGCAGCCAACTTAATCCCCCGGGAACAGGCTACACCTTC. Protein: CASSQLNPPGTGYTF. This chain connects TRBV4-3 to TRBJ1-2; D not certain. CDR1 is LGHNA and CDR2 is YSLEER in the germline V gene. This CDR3 is built from 15 residues. Deletions cut 2 bases from V and 8 bases from J, with 18 bases between.

V and J are TRBV11-2 and TRBJ1-1; TRBD1 matches 9 bases. With V trimmed by 4 bases and J by 5 bases, 14 bases remained unmatched. Germline CDR1 reads SGHAT; CDR2 reads FQNNGV. This CDR3 is built from 17 residues. CDR3 DNA sequence: TGTGCCAGCAGCTCGTCCCGGGACAGGGTAGGGCGGACTGAAGCTTTCTTT. This translates into CASSSSRDRVGRTEAFF. Based on the CDR3 plus reference TRBV11-2 and TRBJ1-1, the full variable domain is EAGVAQSPRYKIIEKRQSVAFWCNPISGHATLYWYQQILGQGPKLLIQFQNNGVVDDSQLPKDRFSAERLKGVDSTLKIQPAKLEDSAVYLCASSSSRDRVGRTEAFFGQGTRLTVV.

The rearrangement joins TRBV4-1 to TRBJ2-7; 13 positions match TRBD2. With 0 bases clipped from V and 1 base from J, the junction kept 12 bases outside the gene matches. This CDR3 contains 20 residues. Germline assignment: CDR1 MGHRA and CDR2 YSYEKL. The CDR3 DNA sequence: TGCGCCAGCAGCCAAGATCGGGGGCGACTAGCGGGAGGAAGGTCCTACGAGCAGTACTTC. Amino acid sequence: CASSQDRGRLAGGRSYEQYF.

The rearrangement joins TRBV6-2 or TRBV6-3 to TRBJ2-7, with 7 positions matching TRBD2. Losses at the gene ends were 0 bases for V and 7 bases for J; bases not matched to a gene: 3. The length of the CDR3 is 13 residues. Germline loops: CDR1 MNHEY, CDR2 SVGEGT. The CDR3 DNA reads as TGTGCCAGCAGTTACTCGGGGAGGGGTGAGCAGTACTTC. It encodes CASSYSGRGEQYF.

The CDR3 DNA sequence: TGTGCCAGCAGCCAACCCCCCCGGACAGGGGTCTACAATGAGCAGTTCTTC. Translation gives CASSQPPRTGVYNEQFF. The J gene is TRBJ2-1, the V gene TRBV3-1 (or the pseudogene TRBV3-2), with 9 bases fitting TRBD1. The CDR3 loop spans 17 amino acids. Germline V CDR1 and CDR2: LGHDT, YNNKEL (reference sequence). J was trimmed by 3 bases and V by 2 bases; bases with no gene match: 8.

The J gene is TRBJ2-7, the V gene TRBV7-9, with TRBD2 identical over 8 bases. This CDR3 contains 13 residues. Germline CDR1 reads SEHNR; CDR2 reads FQNEAQ (reference sequence). The V segment lost 5 bases and the J segment 6 bases; nucleotides outside the gene matches: 6. CDR3 sequence reads: CASSLGLAREQYF. CDR3 DNA sequence: TGTGCCAGCAGCCTCGGACTAGCTCGCGAGCAGTACTTC. Looking up the rest from reference TRBV7-9 and TRBJ2-7 gives the full variable domain: DTGVSQNPRHKITKRGQNVTFRCDPISEHNRLYWYRQTLGQGPEFLTYFQNEAQLEKSRLLSDRFSAERPKGSFSTLEIQRTEQGDSAMYLCASSLGLAREQYFGPGTRLTVT.

This clone showed up just a few times. The chain is built from TRBV6-2 or TRBV6-3 and TRBJ1-1, with D hard to call. The CDR3 totals 14 residues. Trimming stripped 5 bases from V and 1 base from J, with 11 bases between. The germline V gene encodes CDR1 MNHEY and CDR2 SVGEGT. The CDR3 loop reads CASSQLGPNTEAFF. CDR3 nucleotides: TGTGCCAGCAGTCAACTCGGTCCGAACACTGAAGCTTTCTTT.

The chain has TRBV7-9 and TRBJ1-6; 9 nucleotides line up with TRBD1. Germline V lookup: CDR1 SEHNR, CDR2 FQNEAQ (reference sequence). V trimming: 5 bases; J trimming: 7 bases; junction bases outside the gene matches: 9. This CDR3 is built from 16 residues. CDR3 sequence: CASSPWDRASNSPLHF. CDR3 coding DNA: TGTGCCAGCAGCCCCTGGGACAGGGCGAGCAATTCACCCCTCCACTTT.

The chain uses TRBV7-9 and TRBJ2-5; 11 nucleotides align to TRBD2. After removal of 5 bases from V and 4 bases from J, the junction contained 15 bases not matched to a gene. This CDR3 has 18 residues. Germline CDR1 is SEHNR and CDR2 is FQNEAQ (reference sequence). The CDR3 here is CASSSDRSSGRPRETQYF. The CDR3 region has the DNA TGTGCCAGCAGCAGCGACAGGTCTAGCGGGAGGCCGCGAGAGACCCAGTACTTC.